These T cell receptor beta chains were read from a single sample in a study of PD-1 blockade in mismatch repair-deficient tumors. Profiling relied on immunoSEQ multiplex PCR, and the TCRdb table lists in-frame clones only, not all of them. The table lists about 120,000 clones, about 88% of them singletons. Material: peripheral blood, obtained almost 74 weeks after starting pembrolizumab. The receptors shown here come from an adult with mismatch repair-deficient cancer. Both conserved end residues are part of each CDR3. The D gene is left open where the match is weak. For some rows the clone size is stated as once, few or many, or as a class when expanded; others skip it.

v_gene,abundance,d_gene,j_gene,CDR3nt,CDR3aa
TRBV19,.,TRBD1,TRBJ2-5,TGTGCCAGTATGCTACAGGGGCAAGAGACCCAGTACTTC,CASMLQGQETQYF
TRBV5-1,.,.,TRBJ2-5,TGCGCCAGCAGCTTGGAGGGTCAGGGACATCAAGAGACCCAGTACTTC,CASSLEGQGHQETQYF
TRBV11-3,.,TRBD2,TRBJ2-7,TGTGCCAGCACGGGAGGGACCTCCTACGAGCAGTACTTC,CASTGGTSYEQYF
TRBV10-2,.,.,TRBJ2-2,TGCGCCAGCAGCCGACCGGGACGATCCCTGAACACCGGGGAGCTGTTTTTT,CASSRPGRSLNTGELFF
TRBV4-2,.,.,TRBJ2-3,TGTGCCAGCAGCCAAGGGACTACCGCCCCAGATACGCAGTATTTT,CASSQGTTAPDTQYF
TRBV7-6,.,.,TRBJ2-3,TGTGCCAGCAACCGAATGATGGAAGATACGCAGTATTTT,CASNRMMEDTQYF
TRBV7-6,.,TRBD1,TRBJ1-3,TGTGCCAGCAGCTTAGAAGGGGACAGCGCTGGAAACACCATATATTTT,CASSLEGDSAGNTIYF
TRBV6-5,.,TRBD2,TRBJ2-1,TGTGCCAGCAGCCTGAGGCGGGAGACGTACAATGAGCAGTTCTTC,CASSLRRETYNEQFF
TRBV2,.,TRBD1,TRBJ1-3,TGTGCCAGCAGTCCCGCCGGGGACAGCTCTGGAAACACCATATATTTT,CASSPAGDSSGNTIYF
TRBV7-2,.,.,TRBJ1-5,TGTGCCAGCAGCCCAGGACAGACGAGCAATCAGCCCCAGCATTTT,CASSPGQTSNQPQHF
TRBV7-9,.,.,TRBJ2-7,TGTGCCAGCAGCCTTCCCACCGGGACCCCTCACGAGCAGTACTTC,CASSLPTGTPHEQYF
TRBV9,.,.,TRBJ2-3,TGTGCCAGCAGCGTAGGAGGGCTGGCCCACCGTACAGATACGCAGTATTTT,CASSVGGLAHRTDTQYF
TRBV25-1,once,.,TRBJ2-2,TGTGCCAGCAGTGAATGGGGGGAAGATAGCACCGGGGAGCTGTTTTTT,CASSEWGEDSTGELFF
TRBV30,few,TRBD1,TRBJ2-7,TGTGCCTGGAGTGTTTGGGGACAGGGACCGGCAGAGCAGTACTTC,CAWSVWGQGPAEQYF
TRBV28,.,TRBD2,TRBJ2-7,TGTGCCAGCAGTTTGGGGACTAGCGGGACGAGCTCCTACGAGCAGTACTTC,CASSLGTSGTSSYEQYF
TRBV4-2,.,TRBD1,TRBJ1-5,TGTGCCAGCAGCCAAGATCGGAGAGGGGGCGGTTATCAGCCCCAGCATTTT,CASSQDRRGGGYQPQHF